A single T cell receptor (beta chain) is shown here with its context. Its antigen remains unidentified. The sample comes from a study of shared clonotypes between healthy human individuals. General study results and limits: In general, naive subsets displayed greater estimated richness than memory subsets did.

In germline, CDR1 is MNHEY, CDR2 SMNVEV (reference sequence). Trimming removed 8 bases from V and 4 bases from J, with 15 bases in between. The CDR3 spans 13 residues. Naive CD8 cells lacked CD45RO and underwent positive selection for CCR7, leaving out terminally differentiated effector memory CD45RA+ cells. Method: immunoSEQ multiplex PCR; TCRdb's copy keeps in-frame clones and lacks some. The sample yields 2 million to 2.5 million clones, about 95% seen once. Material: naive CD8+ T cells sorted from blood. The chain links TRBV27 to TRBJ2-7; no reliable D call. The receptor was isolated from a man aged 18-30 years in good health. The CDR3 reads CASAPGWGYEQYF. The CDR3 bases are TGTGCCAGCGCCCCCGGGTGGGGTTACGAGCAGTACTTC.